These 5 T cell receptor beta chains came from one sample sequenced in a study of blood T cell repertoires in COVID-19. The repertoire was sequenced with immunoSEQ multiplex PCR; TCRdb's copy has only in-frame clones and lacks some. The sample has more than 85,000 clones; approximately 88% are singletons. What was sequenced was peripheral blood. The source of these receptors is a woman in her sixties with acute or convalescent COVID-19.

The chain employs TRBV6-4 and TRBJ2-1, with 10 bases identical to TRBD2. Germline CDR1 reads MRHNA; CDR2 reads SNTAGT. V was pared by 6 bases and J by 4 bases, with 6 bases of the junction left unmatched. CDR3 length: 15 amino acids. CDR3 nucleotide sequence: TGTGCCAGCAGCGAAGCGGGGGGGCCTTACAATGAGCAGTTCTTC. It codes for CASSEAGGPYNEQFF.

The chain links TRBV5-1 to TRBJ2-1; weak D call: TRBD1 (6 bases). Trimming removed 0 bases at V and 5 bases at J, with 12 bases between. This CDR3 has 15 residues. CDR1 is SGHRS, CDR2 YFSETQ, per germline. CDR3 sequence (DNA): TGCGCCAGCAGCTTGGGTTTCGGACAGAACAATGAGCAGTTCTTC. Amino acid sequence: CASSLGFGQNNEQFF.

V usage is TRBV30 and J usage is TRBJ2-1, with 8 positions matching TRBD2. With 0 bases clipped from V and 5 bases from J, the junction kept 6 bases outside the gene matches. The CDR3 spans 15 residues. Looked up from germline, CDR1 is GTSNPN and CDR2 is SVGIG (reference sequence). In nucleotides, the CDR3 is TGTGCCTGGAGTGTAGGAGCGGGGGCCCACAATGAGCAGTTCTTC. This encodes CAWSVGAGAHNEQFF.

The CDR3 loop is CASSLNGQGDEQYF. The CDR3 coding sequence is TGTGCCAGCAGCCTGAATGGACAGGGAGACGAGCAGTACTTC. This chain links TRBV7-9 with TRBJ2-7; 8 nucleotides agree with TRBD1. The V gene's germline CDR1 is SEHNR and CDR2 FQNEAQ (reference sequence). The ends lost 5 bases at V and 5 bases at J; junction bases unmatched: 8. The CDR3 extends over 14 amino acids.

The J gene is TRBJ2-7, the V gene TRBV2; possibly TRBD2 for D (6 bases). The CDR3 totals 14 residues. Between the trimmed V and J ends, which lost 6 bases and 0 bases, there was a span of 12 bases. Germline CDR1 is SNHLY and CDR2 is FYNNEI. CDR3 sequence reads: CASRRDWSSYEQYF. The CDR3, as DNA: TGTGCCAGCAGACGGGACTGGAGCTCCTACGAGCAGTACTTC.